This TCR beta chain was identified in a study of blood T cell repertoires in COVID-19. In the study overall: COVID-19 samples, acute and convalescent, were from the United States, Italy and Spain. Nucleic acid was either cDNA or gDNA, and it came from T cells, B-cell-depleted T cells, or PBMCs.

The CDR3 loop spans 13 amino acids. V dropped 5 bases and J dropped 4 bases, with 11 bases sitting between them. Authors' analysis steps: Amplification of reference gene primers provided the estimated nucleated cell counts. Using immunoSEQ multiplex PCR, the repertoire was profiled, and TCRdb retains in-frame clones only, with some absent. That table supplies the V and J calls and clone size; D and trimming were determined from the DNA. The sample consists of approximately 78,000 clones, roughly 86% of them appearing once. Specimen: peripheral blood. This chain links TRBV12-3 or TRBV12-4 with TRBJ1-2, with D possibly being TRBD1 (5 bases). The sequence derives from a man aged 50-59 years with acute or convalescent COVID-19. CDR3 DNA sequence: TGTGCCAGCAGTGGGGGGTCGGGCTATGGCTACACCTTC. It translates to CASSGGSGYGYTF.